Shown below are 9 T cell receptor beta chains from a single sample sequenced in a study of neurological immune-mediated disorders. TCRdb redid the calling of the 5' RACE reads with MiXCR, one entry per CDR3 protein. The data contain some 83,000 distinct CDR3 sequences, around 2.6% of them singletons. The sequenced material came from PBMCs. The receptors were sampled from a woman younger than 45 with multiple sclerosis.

This clonotype was seen many times. The chain couples TRBV20-1 to TRBJ1-5; no firm D call. From germline, CDR1 is DFQATT and CDR2 SNEGSKA (reference sequence). V was trimmed by 1 base and J by 0 bases, leaving 4 bases between them. CDR3 length: 13 residues. The CDR3 loop is CSARASSNQPQHF. The CDR3 DNA reads TGCAGTGCTAGAGCTAGTAGCAATCAGCCCCAGCATTTT.

This clonotype came up many times. V and J are TRBV7-2 and TRBJ1-4; D unclear. CDR3 length: 14 amino acids. CDR1 and CDR2 (germline): SGHTA, FQGNSA. V lost 2 bases and J 1 base, leaving 5 bases between the germline ends. The CDR3 loop is CASSLRRTNEKLFF. For the CDR3, the DNA is TGTGCCAGCAGCTTACGTCGAACTAATGAAAAACTGTTTTTT.

This clonotype was seen a few times. A read error may be the cause here, since a much bigger clone is one base away. The chain carries TRBV9 and TRBJ2-1; no definite D call. V lost 3 bases and J lost 0, with 16 bases in between. The CDR3 contains 17 residues. Germline V gene sequence: CDR1 SGDLS, CDR2 YYNGEE. The chain's CDR3 is CASSAAHYRSSYNEQFF. CDR3 in DNA: TGTGCCAGCAGCGCAGCTCATTATAGGAGCTCCTACAATGAGCAGTTCTTC.

The sample holds many counts of this clonotype. The V and J genes are TRBV20-1 and TRBJ2-7; 13 nucleotides align to TRBD2. The germline V gene has CDR1 DFQATT and CDR2 SNEGSKA (reference sequence). Trimming at V came to 5 bases and at J to 6 bases, leaving 7 bases not matched to a gene. The CDR3 has 14 residues. CDR3 sequence (DNA): TGCAGTGCTCCCGGACTAGCGGGAGAGTCCGAGCAGTACTTC. Its protein product is CSAPGLAGESEQYF.

The sample holds a few counts of this clonotype. A clone one base away is much larger, so this may be a read error. This chain joins TRBV20-1 and TRBJ1-5; D remains unclear. This CDR3 contains 12 residues. V was cut by 4 bases and J by 3 bases, with 7 bases left in between. Germline CDR1 reads DFQATT; CDR2 reads SNEGSKA (reference sequence). The CDR3 spells CSATGDNQPQHF. For the CDR3, the DNA is TGCAGTGCTACCGGGGACAATCAGCCCCAGCATTTT.

There are many counts of this clonotype. The gene calls are TRBV7-2 and TRBJ2-7; D might be TRBD2 (5 bases). Trimming took 5 bases from V and 3 from J, leaving 11 bases between them. The CDR3 is made up of 13 amino acids. Germline CDR1 and CDR2: SGHTA and FQGNSA. The CDR3, as DNA: TGTGCCAGCAGCCCGAGCGGCCTCTACGAGCAGTACTTC. Protein sequence: CASSPSGLYEQYF.

This clonotype was counted at least ten times. The V and J genes are TRBV7-8 and TRBJ1-5; D remains unclear. CDR1 and CDR2 (germline): SGHVS, FQNEAQ. Deletions cut 3 bases from V and 5 bases from J, with 11 bases between. The CDR3 is 14 residues long. The CDR3 region is CASSFYGTDQPQHF. CDR3 nucleotides: TGTGCCAGCAGCTTCTACGGAACCGATCAGCCCCAGCATTTT.

This clonotype was recorded at least ten times. V and J are TRBV20-1 and TRBJ1-1; tentatively, D is TRBD1 (6 bases). The CDR3 length is 13 residues. The ends were cut back, 3 bases at V and 2 bases at J, with 10 bases in the middle. Germline CDR1 reads DFQATT; CDR2 reads SNEGSKA (reference sequence). CDR3 in DNA: TGCAGTGCTAGTCCGGGGGCAAACACTGAAGCTTTCTTT. Protein sequence: CSASPGANTEAFF.

This clonotype was recorded at least ten times. The V call is TRBV6-5, the J call TRBJ2-1, with 11 bases matching TRBD1. V lost 3 bases and J lost 7; bases outside the gene matches: 2. CDR1 is MNHEY, CDR2 SVGAGI, per germline. The CDR3 totals 14 residues. CDR3 region: CASSYRDRGNEQFF. In DNA, the CDR3 is TGTGCCAGCAGTTATCGGGACAGGGGGAATGAGCAGTTCTTC.